This is a list of T cell receptor beta chains from one sample in a study of blood T cells in healthy people across ages. From the 5' RACE reads, TCRdb called clonotypes with MiXCR, one entry per CDR3 protein. The profile shows 750,000 to 950,000 distinct CDR3 sequences, about 27% of them singletons. Separately, the same data were catalogued under a study of T cells of mothers and their children.

The sequenced sample consisted of blood. The receptors shown here come from a woman in her 40s in good health. Each CDR3 is given with its conserved first and last residue. A D gene is named only where the DNA matches it firmly. Clone size appears in some rows only: once, few, many, or a class for an expanded clone.

>TRBD1|TRBJ2-1|few|TRBV28
CASSFRPMGRGPFTYNEQFF
TGTGCCAGCAGTTTCCGACCGATGGGCAGGGGGCCATTCACCTACAATGAGCAGTTCTTC
>TRBD2|TRBJ2-3|few|TRBV4-2
CASSPKGASGGDGRTDTQYF
TGTGCCAGCAGCCCTAAGGGGGCTAGCGGGGGGGACGGGAGAACAGATACGCAGTATTTT
>TRBD2|TRBJ2-7|once|TRBV7-2
CASSWAGGPYEQYF
TGTGCCAGCAGCTGGGCGGGGGGCCCCTACGAGCAGTACTTC
>TRBD1|TRBJ1-1|-|TRBV7-8
CASSIRDRDIRTEAFF
TGTGCCAGCAGCATCCGGGACAGGGATATTAGAACTGAAGCTTTCTTT
>-|TRBJ1-4|few|TRBV4-1
CASSQDALTTNEKLFF
TGCGCCAGCAGCCAAGATGCCCTGACAACTAATGAAAAACTGTTTTTT
>TRBD1|TRBJ1-1|-|TRBV29-1
CSVSDRVTEAFF
TGCAGCGTTTCGGACAGGGTCACTGAAGCTTTCTTT
>-|TRBJ2-3|many|TRBV6-1
CASRRRQGPGGGTDTQYF
TGTGCCAGCAGACGACGACAGGGACCGGGGGGGGGCACAGATACGCAGTATTTT
>TRBD2|TRBJ2-7|-|TRBV3-1
CASSSWTSGGSSEQYF
TGTGCCAGCAGCTCTTGGACTAGCGGGGGATCCTCCGAGCAGTACTTC
>-|TRBJ2-7|-|TRBV28
CASSWSTDEQYF
TGTGCCAGCAGTTGGAGTACAGACGAGCAGTACTTC
>-|TRBJ1-4|few|TRBV5-5
CASSNGGGSNEKLFF
TGTGCCAGCAGCAACGGGGGGGGAAGTAATGAAAAACTGTTTTTT
>TRBD1|TRBJ1-1|-|TRBV12-3/TRBV12-4
CASSLVAQGAAEAFF
TGTGCCAGCAGTTTAGTAGCGCAGGGGGCCGCTGAAGCTTTCTTT
>-|TRBJ2-5|-|TRBV3-1
CASSQDLARETQYF
TGTGCCAGCAGCCAAGATCTTGCCCGAGAGACCCAGTACTTC
>TRBD1|TRBJ2-7|-|TRBV11-2
CASSLDQVRGNEQYF
TGTGCCAGCAGCTTAGATCAGGTCAGGGGGAACGAGCAGTACTTC
>-|TRBJ1-1|-|TRBV10-3
CAISEGGSMNTEAFF
TGTGCCATCAGTGAAGGGGGGAGTATGAACACTGAAGCTTTCTTT
>-|TRBJ2-7|many|TRBV10-3
CAISESIGYEQYF
TGTGCCATCAGTGAGAGCATCGGATACGAGCAGTACTTC
>-|TRBJ1-1|many|TRBV5-5
CASRDTRRSTEAFF
TGTGCCAGCAGAGACACACGGCGTAGCACTGAAGCTTTCTTT
>-|TRBJ2-4|many|TRBV29-1
CSVIAGRVDIQYF
TGCAGCGTTATCGCGGGGCGGGTTGACATTCAGTACTTC
>TRBD2|TRBJ2-3|once|TRBV7-2
CASSSYLAGPSTDTQYF
TGTGCCAGCAGCTCGTACTTAGCGGGCCCTAGCACAGATACGCAGTATTTT
>TRBD1|TRBJ2-7|-|TRBV9
CASSVAPGQGPYEQCF
TGTGCCAGCAGCGTAGCACCGGGACAGGGACCCTACGAGCAGTGCTTC
>-|TRBJ1-1|few|TRBV7-9
CASSSGGSPNEAFF
TGTGCCAGCAGCTCGGGGGGAAGTCCAAATGAAGCTTTCTTT
>-|TRBJ1-2|-|TRBV27
CASSRVGEIYGYTF
TGTGCCAGCAGTCGCGTCGGGGAGATCTATGGCTACACCTTC
>-|TRBJ2-3|-|TRBV5-1
CASSLVVRRYTDTQYF
TGCGCCAGCAGCTTGGTTGTCAGGAGGTACACAGATACGCAGTATTTT
>TRBD2|TRBJ2-1|many|TRBV11-3
CASSLVAGNQNEQFF
TGTGCCAGCAGCTTGGTAGCGGGGAATCAAAATGAGCAGTTCTTC
>-|TRBJ2-1|few|TRBV5-1
CASSSSPPYNEQFF
TGCGCCAGCAGCTCTAGCCCCCCTTACAATGAGCAGTTCTTC
>TRBD1|TRBJ2-3|once|TRBV4-1
CASTQGAPDTQYF
TGCGCCAGTACACAGGGGGCTCCAGATACGCAGTATTTT
>TRBD1|TRBJ2-5|-|TRBV12-3/TRBV12-4
CASRLGTGRETQYF
TGTGCCAGCAGGTTAGGGACAGGGCGAGAGACCCAGTACTTC
>-|TRBJ1-2|few|TRBV14
CASSQDHWGYTF
TGTGCCAGCAGCCAAGACCATTGGGGCTACACCTTC
>-|TRBJ1-1|few|TRBV4-1
CASSQGWVRGNTEAFF
TGCGCCAGCAGCCAAGGATGGGTCAGGGGAAACACTGAAGCTTTCTTT
>-|TRBJ2-6|many|TRBV12-3/TRBV12-4
CASSLYPASGANVLTF
TGTGCCAGCAGTCTATATCCAGCTTCTGGGGCCAACGTCCTGACTTTC
>-|TRBJ2-5|-|TRBV7-9
CASSFDSLQETQYF
TGTGCCAGCAGCTTTGACAGTCTCCAAGAGACCCAGTACTTC
>-|TRBJ2-6|-|TRBV20-1
CSASLAGGSSSGANVLTF
TGCAGTGCTAGCCTAGCCGGAGGGAGTTCCTCTGGGGCCAACGTCCTGACTTTC
>TRBD1|TRBJ2-7|-|TRBV18
CASSPGTGAGYEQYF
TGTGCCAGCTCACCCGGGACAGGGGCCGGTTACGAGCAGTACTTC
>-|TRBJ2-5|many|TRBV5-1
CASSLATGEETQYF
TGCGCCAGCAGCTTGGCAACAGGAGAAGAGACCCAGTACTTC
>TRBD1|TRBJ1-5|few|TRBV7-2
CASSPQGAIPQPQHF
TGTGCCAGCAGCCCACAGGGGGCAATTCCTCAGCCCCAGCATTTT
>-|TRBJ1-5|-|TRBV7-8
CASSLGGNIQPQHF
TGTGCCAGCAGCTTAGGTGGGAATATTCAGCCCCAGCATTTT
>TRBD1|TRBJ1-1|-|TRBV19
CAAYRGPNTEAFF
TGTGCCGCCTACAGGGGGCCGAACACTGAAGCTTTCTTT
>-|TRBJ1-2|-|TRBV28
CASSLRPGRNYGYTF
TGTGCCAGCAGTCTCCGACCGGGACGGAACTATGGCTACACCTTC
>-|TRBJ2-1|many|TRBV4-2
CASSQEVASSYNEQFF
TGTGCCAGCAGCCAAGAGGTTGCAAGCTCCTACAATGAGCAGTTCTTC
>-|TRBJ1-5|few|TRBV7-2
CASSLERERQPQHF
TGTGCCAGCAGCTTAGAAAGGGAACGTCAGCCCCAGCATTTT
>-|TRBJ1-5|few|TRBV21-1
CASILSSLGGDSNQPQHF
TGTGCCAGCATCCTCTCCTCGCTGGGGGGGGATAGCAATCAGCCCCAGCATTTT
>-|TRBJ1-2|many|TRBV28
CASSPTDSTFYGYTF
TGTGCCAGCAGCCCTACAGACAGTACTTTCTATGGCTACACCTTC
>TRBD1|TRBJ1-4|-|TRBV29-1
CSAQGLNEKLFF
TGCAGCGCACAGGGGTTAAATGAAAAACTGTTTTTT
>-|TRBJ1-1|few|TRBV5-1
CASRRQLDTEAFF
TGCGCCAGCAGAAGACAGTTGGACACTGAAGCTTTCTTT
>-|TRBJ2-2|-|TRBV4-3
CASSQLPPGLLRANTGELFF
TGCGCCAGCAGCCAACTCCCTCCGGGACTCCTGAGAGCGAACACCGGGGAGCTGTTTTTT
>TRBD1|TRBJ2-3|-|TRBV28
CASSESDRGRDTQYF
TGTGCCAGCAGCGAATCAGACAGGGGGAGGGATACGCAGTATTTT
>-|TRBJ2-7|-|TRBV12-3/TRBV12-4
CAGSLGDGYEQYF
TGTGCCGGCAGTTTAGGGGACGGCTACGAGCAGTACTTC
>-|TRBJ2-3|few|TRBV12-3/TRBV12-4
CASTPEGVGADTQYF
TGTGCCAGCACTCCAGAGGGGGTAGGCGCAGATACGCAGTATTTT
>-|TRBJ2-7|few|TRBV28
CASSLTRNEQYF
TGTGCCAGCAGTTTGACCCGGAACGAGCAGTACTTC
>-|TRBJ2-1|-|TRBV27
CASSLFGHGAREQFF
TGTGCCAGCAGTTTATTCGGACACGGAGCTCGCGAGCAGTTCTTC
>-|TRBJ2-7|-|TRBV6-1
CASSESVDNSYEQYF
TGTGCCAGCAGTGAGTCAGTCGACAACTCCTACGAGCAGTACTTC
>TRBD1|TRBJ1-5|-|TRBV6-6
CASSGGQFSNQPQHF
TGTGCCAGCAGTGGGGGACAGTTTAGCAATCAGCCCCAGCATTTT
>-|TRBJ2-1|few|TRBV18
CASTPQTEQFF
TGTGCCAGCACACCTCAGACTGAGCAGTTCTTC
>-|TRBJ2-7|many|TRBV27
CASSLLGAPSSYEQYF
TGTGCCAGCAGTTTATTAGGGGCGCCGAGCTCCTACGAGCAGTACTTC
>TRBD1|TRBJ1-2|few|TRBV2
CASGTGNYGHTF
TGTGCCAGCGGGACAGGGAACTATGGCCACACCTTC
>TRBD1|TRBJ1-2|-|TRBV29-1
CNVDDPGQGLINGYTF
TGCAACGTTGATGACCCGGGACAGGGACTTATTAATGGCTACACCTTC